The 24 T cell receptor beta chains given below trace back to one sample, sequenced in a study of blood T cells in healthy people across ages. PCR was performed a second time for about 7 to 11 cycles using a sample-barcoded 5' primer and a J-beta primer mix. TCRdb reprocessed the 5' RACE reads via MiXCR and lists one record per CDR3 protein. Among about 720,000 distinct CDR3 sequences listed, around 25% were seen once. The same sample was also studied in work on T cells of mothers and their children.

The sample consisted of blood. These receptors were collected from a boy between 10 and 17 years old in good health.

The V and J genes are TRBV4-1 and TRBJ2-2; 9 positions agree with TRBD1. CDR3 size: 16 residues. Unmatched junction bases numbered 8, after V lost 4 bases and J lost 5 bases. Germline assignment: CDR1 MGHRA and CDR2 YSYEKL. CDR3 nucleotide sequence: TGCGCCAGCAGCCCCCGGGACAGGGTCTTTACCGGGGAGCTGTTTTTT. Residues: CASSPRDRVFTGELFF.

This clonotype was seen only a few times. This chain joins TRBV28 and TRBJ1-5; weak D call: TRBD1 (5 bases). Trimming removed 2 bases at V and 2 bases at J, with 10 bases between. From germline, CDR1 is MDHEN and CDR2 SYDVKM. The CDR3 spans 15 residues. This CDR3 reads CASSLAGPRNQPQHF. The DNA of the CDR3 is TGTGCCAGCAGTTTAGCGGGACCGCGCAATCAGCCCCAGCATTTT.

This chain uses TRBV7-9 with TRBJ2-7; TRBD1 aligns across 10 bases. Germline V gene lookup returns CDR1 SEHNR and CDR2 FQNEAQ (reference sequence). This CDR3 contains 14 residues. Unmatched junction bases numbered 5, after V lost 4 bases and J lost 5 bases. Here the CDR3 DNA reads TGTGCCAGCAGCTGGGGACAGGGGAGTGACGAGCAGTACTTC. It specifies CASSWGQGSDEQYF. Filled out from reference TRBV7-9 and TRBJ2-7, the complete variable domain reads DTGVSQNPRHKITKRGQNVTFRCDPISEHNRLYWYRQTLGQGPEFLTYFQNEAQLEKSRLLSDRFSAERPKGSFSTLEIQRTEQGDSAMYLCASSWGQGSDEQYFGPGTRLTVT.

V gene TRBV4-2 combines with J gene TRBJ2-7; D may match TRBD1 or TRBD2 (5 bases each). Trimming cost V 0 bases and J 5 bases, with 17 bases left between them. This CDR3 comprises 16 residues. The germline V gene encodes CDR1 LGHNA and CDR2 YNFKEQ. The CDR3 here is CASSQDLGDSVDEQYF. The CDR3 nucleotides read TGTGCCAGCAGCCAAGATTTGGGGGATAGCGTAGACGAGCAGTACTTC.

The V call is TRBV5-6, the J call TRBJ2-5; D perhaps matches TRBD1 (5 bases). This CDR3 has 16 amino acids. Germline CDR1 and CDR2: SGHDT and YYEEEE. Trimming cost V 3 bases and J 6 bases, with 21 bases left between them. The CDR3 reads CASSSSTVTVIQTQYF. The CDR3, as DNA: TGTGCCAGCAGCTCCTCGACAGTGACAGTGATCCAGACCCAGTACTTC. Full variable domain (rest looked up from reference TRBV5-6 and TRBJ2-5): DAGVTQSPTHLIKTRGQQVTLRCSPKSGHDTVSWYQQALGQGPQFIFQYYEEEERQRGNFPDRFSGHQFPNYSSELNVNALLLGDSALYLCASSSSTVTVIQTQYFGPGTRLLVL.

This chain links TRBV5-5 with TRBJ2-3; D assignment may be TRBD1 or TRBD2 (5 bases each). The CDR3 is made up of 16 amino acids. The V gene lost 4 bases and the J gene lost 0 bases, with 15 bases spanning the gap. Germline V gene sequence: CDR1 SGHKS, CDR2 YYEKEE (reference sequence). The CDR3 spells CASSRDVRLSTDTQYF. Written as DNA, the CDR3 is TGTGCCAGCAGCCGGGACGTCCGACTTAGCACAGATACGCAGTATTTT.

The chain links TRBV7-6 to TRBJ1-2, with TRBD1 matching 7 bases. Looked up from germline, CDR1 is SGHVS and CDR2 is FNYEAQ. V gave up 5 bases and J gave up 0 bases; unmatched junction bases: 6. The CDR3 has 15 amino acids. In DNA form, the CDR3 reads TGTGCCAGCAGCCAGGGACAGCTAACTAACTATGGCTACACCTTC. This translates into CASSQGQLTNYGYTF.

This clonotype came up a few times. The CDR3 nucleotides are TGCAGTGCTAGACAGTCTGGGGCCAACGTCCTGACTTTC. This codes for CSARQSGANVLTF. J is TRBJ2-6 and V is TRBV20-1; D is unclear. The germline gives CDR1 DFQATT, CDR2 SNEGSKA (reference sequence). The CDR3 covers 13 residues. V was shortened by 2 bases and J by 1 base, with 3 bases between the two germline ends.

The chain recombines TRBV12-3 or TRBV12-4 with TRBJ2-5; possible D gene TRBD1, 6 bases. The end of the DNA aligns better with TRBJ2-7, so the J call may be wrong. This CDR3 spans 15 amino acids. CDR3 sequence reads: CASSTLTGKAYEQYF. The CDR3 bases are TGTGCCAGCAGTACCCTCACAGGGAAGGCCTACGAGCAGTACTTC.

Here the CDR3 reads CASSQRVPGRHSTDTQYF. CDR3 sequence (DNA): TGTGCCAGCAGCCAGCGGGTCCCGGGGAGGCACAGCACAGATACGCAGTATTTT. The rearrangement joins TRBV3-1 to TRBJ2-3; tentatively, D is TRBD2 (6 bases). V was cut by 3 bases and J by 0 bases, with 19 bases left in between. CDR1 LGHDT and CDR2 YNNKEL come from the germline V gene (reference sequence). This CDR3 spans 18 amino acids.

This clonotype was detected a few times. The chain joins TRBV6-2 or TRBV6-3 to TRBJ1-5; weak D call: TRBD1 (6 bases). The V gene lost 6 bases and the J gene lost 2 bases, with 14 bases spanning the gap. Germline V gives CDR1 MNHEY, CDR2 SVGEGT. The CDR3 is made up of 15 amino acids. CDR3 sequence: CASRADSRGNQPQHF. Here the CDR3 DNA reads TGTGCCAGCAGGGCGGACAGCAGGGGCAATCAGCCCCAGCATTTT.

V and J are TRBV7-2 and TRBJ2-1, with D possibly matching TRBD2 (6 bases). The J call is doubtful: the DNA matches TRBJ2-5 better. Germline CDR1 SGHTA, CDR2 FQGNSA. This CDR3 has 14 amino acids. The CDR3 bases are TGTGCCAGCAGCTTAGGTCGGGGGATAAAGACCCAGTACTTC. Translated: CASSLGRGIKTQYF.

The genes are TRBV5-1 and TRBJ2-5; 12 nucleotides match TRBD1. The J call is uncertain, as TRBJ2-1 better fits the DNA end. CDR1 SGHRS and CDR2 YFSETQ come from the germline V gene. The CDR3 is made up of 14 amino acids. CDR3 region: CASSGTGGSVEQFF. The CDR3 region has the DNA TGCGCCAGCAGCGGGACAGGGGGCTCGGTTGAGCAGTTCTTC.

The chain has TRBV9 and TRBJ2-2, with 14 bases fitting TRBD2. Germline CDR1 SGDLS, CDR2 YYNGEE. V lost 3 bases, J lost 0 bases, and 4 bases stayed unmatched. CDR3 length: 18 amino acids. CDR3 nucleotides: TGTGCCAGCAGCGCGCAGGGACTAGCGGGGGCGAACACCGGGGAGCTGTTTTTT. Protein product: CASSAQGLAGANTGELFF. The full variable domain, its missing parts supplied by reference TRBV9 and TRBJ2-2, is DSGVTQTPKHLITATGQRVTLRCSPRSGDLSVYWYQQSLDQGLQFLIQYYNGEERAKGNILERFSAQQFPDLHSELNLSSLELGDSALYFCASSAQGLAGANTGELFFGEGSRLTVL.

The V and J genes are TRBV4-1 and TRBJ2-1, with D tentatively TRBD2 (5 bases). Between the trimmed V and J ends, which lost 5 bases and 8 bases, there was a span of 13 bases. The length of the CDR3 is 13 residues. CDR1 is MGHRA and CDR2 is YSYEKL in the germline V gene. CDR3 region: CASSLPGIDEQFF. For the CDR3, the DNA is TGCGCCAGCAGCTTGCCCGGGATTGATGAGCAGTTCTTC.

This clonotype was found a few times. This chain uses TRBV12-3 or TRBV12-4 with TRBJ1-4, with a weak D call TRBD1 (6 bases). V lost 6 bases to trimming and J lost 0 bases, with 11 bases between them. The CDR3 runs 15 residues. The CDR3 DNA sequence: TGTGCCAGCAGCCATCGGACAGCAACTAATGAAAAACTGTTTTTT. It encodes CASSHRTATNEKLFF.

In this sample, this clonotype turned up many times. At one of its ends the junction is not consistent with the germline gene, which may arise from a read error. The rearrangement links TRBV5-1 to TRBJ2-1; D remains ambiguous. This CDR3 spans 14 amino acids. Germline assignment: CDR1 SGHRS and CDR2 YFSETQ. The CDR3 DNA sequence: TGTGCCAGCAGCTTAGCATCGGGCTACAATGAGCAGTTCTTC. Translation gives CASSLASGYNEQFF.

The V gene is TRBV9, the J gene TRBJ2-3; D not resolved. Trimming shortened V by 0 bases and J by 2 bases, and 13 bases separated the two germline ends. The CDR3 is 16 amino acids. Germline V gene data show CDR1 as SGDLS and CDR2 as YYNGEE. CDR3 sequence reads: CASSVEGYEATDTQYF. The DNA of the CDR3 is TGTGCCAGCAGCGTAGAGGGCTATGAGGCCACAGATACGCAGTATTTT.

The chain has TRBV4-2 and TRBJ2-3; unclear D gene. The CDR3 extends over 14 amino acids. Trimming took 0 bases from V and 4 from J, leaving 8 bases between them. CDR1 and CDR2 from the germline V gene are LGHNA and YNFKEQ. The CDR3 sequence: CASSQDLAADTQYF. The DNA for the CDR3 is TGTGCCAGCAGCCAAGATCTGGCGGCAGATACGCAGTATTTT.

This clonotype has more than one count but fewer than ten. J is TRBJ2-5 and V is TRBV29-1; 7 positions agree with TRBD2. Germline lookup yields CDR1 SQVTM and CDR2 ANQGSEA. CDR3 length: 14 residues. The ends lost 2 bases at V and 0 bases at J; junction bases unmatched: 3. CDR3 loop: CSVEIGTNQETQYF. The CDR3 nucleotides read TGCAGCGTTGAAATTGGGACTAACCAAGAGACCCAGTACTTC. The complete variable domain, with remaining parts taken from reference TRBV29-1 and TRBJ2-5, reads SAVISQKPSRDICQRGTSLTIQCQVDSQVTMMFWYRQQPGQSLTLIATANQGSEATYESGFVIDKFPISRPNLTFSTLTVSNMSPEDSSIYLCSVEIGTNQETQYFGPGTRLLVL.

For the CDR3, the DNA is TGTGCCAGCAGTTACCAACGCTACGATTCACCCCTCCACTTT. Encoded protein: CASSYQRYDSPLHF. This chain connects TRBV6-2 or TRBV6-3 to TRBJ1-6; no reliable D call. The CDR3 sequence is 14 residues long. CDR1 is MNHEY and CDR2 is SVGEGT in the germline V gene. The germline V and J ends were trimmed by 2 bases and 8 bases, with 10 bases remaining between them.

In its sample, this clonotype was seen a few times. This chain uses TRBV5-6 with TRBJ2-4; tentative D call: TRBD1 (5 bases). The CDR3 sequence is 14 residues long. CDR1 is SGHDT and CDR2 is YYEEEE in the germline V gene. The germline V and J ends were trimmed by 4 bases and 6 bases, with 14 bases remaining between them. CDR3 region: CASSMRQRTNIQYF. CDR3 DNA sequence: TGTGCCAGCAGCATGCGACAGAGGACAAACATTCAGTACTTC. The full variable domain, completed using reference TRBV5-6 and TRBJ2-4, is DAGVTQSPTHLIKTRGQQVTLRCSPKSGHDTVSWYQQALGQGPQFIFQYYEEEERQRGNFPDRFSGHQFPNYSSELNVNALLLGDSALYLCASSMRQRTNIQYFGAGTRLSVL.

CDR3 coding DNA: TGCAGTGCTAGAAGTTGGACAGGGGGCAACTATGGCTACACCTTC. Its translation is CSARSWTGGNYGYTF. J is TRBJ1-2 and V is TRBV20-1; the match to TRBD1 covers 11 bases. CDR1 is DFQATT, CDR2 SNEGSKA, per germline (reference sequence). V lost 2 bases to trimming and J lost 2 bases; unmatched junction nucleotides: 4. The CDR3 is 15 amino acids.

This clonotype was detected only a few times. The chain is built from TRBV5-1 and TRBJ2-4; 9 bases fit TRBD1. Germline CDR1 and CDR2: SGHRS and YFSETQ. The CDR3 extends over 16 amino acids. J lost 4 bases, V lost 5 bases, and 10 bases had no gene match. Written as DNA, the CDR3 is TGCGCCAGCAGTATAACAGGGGGCACGAAAAAAAACATTCAGTACTTC. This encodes CASSITGGTKKNIQYF.